Listed here is a single T cell receptor (beta chain). The sample comes from a study of beta chain features in type 1 diabetes. The CDR3 is made up of 14 amino acids. The V gene's germline CDR1 is LNHDA and CDR2 SQIVND (reference sequence). The V end lost 4 bases, the J end lost 4 bases, and 13 bases lay between the germline ends. All of the isolated RNA was reverse transcribed, so expressed TCRB transcripts were sequenced. Method: immunoSEQ multiplex PCR; TCRdb's copy keeps in-frame clones and lacks some. This sample has hundreds of thousands of clones; around 13% occur once, and the top ten carry roughly 0.038%.

Sequencing used naive CD4+ T cells from blood. V and J are TRBV19 and TRBJ1-2, with unresolved D. This receptor was obtained from a man younger than 40 in good health. The CDR3, as DNA: TGTGCCAGTAGTACCCGATCCGGAATCTATGGCTACACCTTC. Encoded protein: CASSTRSGIYGYTF. Based on the CDR3 plus reference TRBV19 and TRBJ1-2, the full variable domain is DGGITQSPKYLFRKEGQNVTLSCEQNLNHDAMYWYRQDPGQGLRLIYYSQIVNDFQKGDIAEGYSVSREKKESFPLTVTSAQKNPTAFYLCASSTRSGIYGYTFGSGTRLTVV.